This T cell receptor (beta chain) derives from a study of T cells after yellow fever vaccination. Findings of the study overall: Clones that expanded after primary vaccination mostly reappeared after the booster (less than 98% CD4, 80% to 90% CD8).

Turning to this clonotype: Antigen unknown.

By 5'RACE template switching, TCR cDNA was produced, with a universal primer site and UMIs added in the process. MiXCR, applied by TCRdb to the 5' RACE reads, yields one record per CDR3 protein. Of roughly 190,000 distinct CDR3 sequences in the sample, around 10% were seen once. The length of the CDR3 is 17 residues. CDR1 is SGHAT and CDR2 is FQNNGV in the germline V gene. V lost 3 bases, J lost 2 bases, and 4 bases stayed unmatched. The sequence came from a young man who received the YFV17D yellow fever vaccine. The starting material was CD8+ T cells sorted from PBMCs, obtained 15 days after the yellow fever booster vaccination. This chain uses TRBV11-2 with TRBJ2-3; 14 bases match TRBD2. The CDR3 is CASSLGTSGGLTDTQYF. DNA of the CDR3: TGTGCCAGCAGCTTGGGGACTAGCGGGGGCCTCACAGATACGCAGTATTTT.